The 15 T cell receptor beta chains below come from one sample, sequenced in a study of T cells in Graves' hyperthyroidism and ophthalmopathy. Amplified TCR beta CDR3 regions came from RNA transcripts. The TCR CDR3 was amplified in a first-round RT-PCR using the HTBI primer set. One entry per CDR3 protein results from TCRdb running MiXCR on the multiplex PCR reads. Of around 480,000 distinct CDR3 sequences detected, approximately 15% appear once; the ten largest clones hold under 20%. The sample was blood. These receptors all stem from a woman aged 18-35 years with Graves' hyperthyroidism.

This clonotype appeared many times. CDR3 DNA sequence: TGTGCCAGCAGTTCCTCGGGGGCGAGAGGCGGGGAGCTGTTTTTT. Amino acid sequence: CASSSSGARGGELFF. The chain has TRBV12-3 or TRBV12-4 and TRBJ2-2; D tentatively reads TRBD1 or TRBD2 (6 bases each). The CDR3 runs 15 residues. V lost 4 bases and J 7 bases, leaving 16 bases between the germline ends.

This clonotype came up many times. This sequence joins TRBV7-9 and TRBJ2-7, with unresolved D. The CDR3 extends over 14 amino acids. V dropped 3 bases and J dropped 7 bases, with 16 bases sitting between them. Germline CDR1 SEHNR, CDR2 FQNEAQ (reference sequence). The CDR3 DNA follows: TGTGCCAGCAGCTTTGGCAGTGGCCTCCCAGAGCAGTACTTC. It codes for CASSFGSGLPEQYF.

This clonotype has ten or more counts. This chain connects TRBV3-1 to TRBJ2-1; the match to TRBD2 covers 7 bases. The V and J ends lost 2 bases and 4 bases, in that order; junction bases with no gene match: 2. Germline-derived CDR1 and CDR2 are LGHDT and YNNKEL (reference sequence). This CDR3 has 14 amino acids. CDR3 protein: CASSQRREYNEQFF. For the CDR3, the DNA is TGTGCCAGCAGCCAAAGGCGGGAGTACAATGAGCAGTTCTTC.

To note about this clonotype: This may arise from a read error, as a much more abundant clone is one base away. The genes are TRBV11-3 and TRBJ2-1; possibly TRBD1 for D (5 bases). CDR3 length: 14 amino acids. Per germline, CDR1 SGHNT and CDR2 YENEEA. CDR3 protein: CASSLVTAGNGQFF. The CDR3 nucleotides are TGTGCCAGCAGCTTAGTGACAGCCGGCAATGGGCAGTTCTTC.

This clonotype appeared a few times. V usage is TRBV28 and J usage is TRBJ2-5; D is unresolved. The CDR3 sequence is 13 residues long. The germline CDR1 and CDR2 sequences are MDHEN and SYDVKM. V lost 6 bases and J lost 5, with 13 bases in between. The CDR3 here is CASRLGPRETQYF. CDR3 nucleotides: TGTGCCAGCAGGCTAGGGCCTCGCGAGACCCAGTACTTC.

This clonotype was counted at least ten times. The chain combines TRBV11-2 with TRBJ2-2; TRBD2 agrees at 12 bases. The CDR3 runs 16 residues. Germline values: CDR1 SGHAT, CDR2 FQNNGV. V shed 5 bases and J 4 bases; nucleotides not matched to a gene: 5. CDR3 protein: CASSHLTSGSTGELFF. Written as DNA, the CDR3 is TGTGCCAGCAGCCACCTGACTAGCGGGAGCACCGGGGAGCTGTTTTTT.

The chain joins TRBV3-1 to TRBJ1-5; tentative D call: TRBD1 (6 bases). The germline gives CDR1 LGHDT, CDR2 YNNKEL (reference sequence). V lost 4 bases, J lost 3 bases, and 13 bases lay in between. The CDR3 is 15 amino acids. For the CDR3, the DNA is TGTGCCAGCAGCCCGACCGGACAGAACAATCAGCCCCAGCATTTT. Translated: CASSPTGQNNQPQHF. The full variable domain, its missing parts supplied by reference TRBV3-1 and TRBJ1-5, is DTAVSQTPKYLVTQMGNDKSIKCEQNLGHDTMYWYKQDSKKFLKIMFSYNNKELIINETVPNRFSPKSPDKAHLNLHINSLELGDSAVYFCASSPTGQNNQPQHFGDGTRLSIL.

The chain has TRBV5-1 and TRBJ2-1; tentative D call: TRBD2 (6 bases). The CDR3 has 16 residues. Trimming stripped 4 bases from V and 4 bases from J, with 18 bases between. Germline CDR1 is SGHRS and CDR2 is YFSETQ. The CDR3 region has the DNA TGCGCCAGCAGCCTTACGGGGGACCCTCTTTACAATGAGCAGTTCTTC. Protein sequence: CASSLTGDPLYNEQFF.

The chain links TRBV6-1 to TRBJ2-5; no reliable D call. V shed 9 bases and J shed 2 bases, with 16 bases lying between them. Per germline, CDR1 MNHNS and CDR2 SASEGT. This CDR3 is built from 14 residues. CDR3 nucleotides: TGTGCCAGTGGGATTGGACGACCTCAAGAGACCCAGTACTTC. Translating gives CASGIGRPQETQYF.

This clonotype appeared a few times. The chain joins TRBV29-1 to TRBJ1-1; D gene unclear. The CDR3 loop spans 11 amino acids. Germline V gene data show CDR1 as SQVTM and CDR2 as ANQGSEA. CDR3 region: CTYQRGTEAFF. CDR3 nucleotide sequence: TGCACCTACCAGCGGGGCACTGAAGCTTTCTTT.

This clonotype occurred a few times. This rearrangement joins TRBV5-1 to TRBJ1-5; 9 bases fit TRBD1. Trimming removed 0 bases from V and 0 bases from J; junction bases left unmatched: 1. Germline-derived CDR1 and CDR2 are SGHRS and YFSETQ. CDR3 length: 16 residues. The CDR3 spells CASSLGTGDSNQPQHF. The DNA for the CDR3 is TGCGCCAGCAGCTTGGGGACAGGGGATAGCAATCAGCCCCAGCATTTT.

This clonotype was recorded a few times. The V call is TRBV7-8, the J call TRBJ1-1, with D unclear. CDR3 length: 16 residues. V shed 0 bases and J shed 0 bases, with 11 bases lying between them. Germline assignment: CDR1 SGHVS and CDR2 FQNEAQ. The CDR3 region has the DNA TGTGCCAGCAGCTTAGCTTTTGGGCTGATGAACACTGAAGCTTTCTTT. Amino acid sequence: CASSLAFGLMNTEAFF.

In this sample, this clonotype turned up many times. The chain couples TRBV27 to TRBJ2-4, with D possibly being TRBD1 (6 bases). The CDR3 runs to 14 residues. Germline V CDR1 and CDR2: MNHEY, SMNVEV (reference sequence). Trimming removed 3 bases from V and 6 bases from J, with 12 bases in between. CDR3 amino acids: CASSFVAGVNIQYF. The CDR3 DNA is TGTGCCAGCAGTTTTGTTGCAGGGGTAAACATTCAGTACTTC.

The rearrangement links TRBV10-3 to TRBJ2-2; D is undetermined. Germline V gene lookup returns CDR1 ENHRY and CDR2 SYGVKD. V lost 4 bases, J lost 0 bases, and 9 bases lay in between. The CDR3 totals 15 residues. In DNA form, the CDR3 reads TGTGCCATCAGTGCAAGGGAACCGAACACCGGGGAGCTGTTTTTT. Protein sequence: CAISAREPNTGELFF.

This clonotype was recorded at least ten times. The rearrangement joins TRBV20-1 to TRBJ2-1, with D perhaps TRBD2 (6 bases). CDR1 DFQATT and CDR2 SNEGSKA come from the germline V gene (reference sequence). The CDR3 loop spans 15 amino acids. V was cut by 0 bases and J by 7 bases, with 16 bases left in between. CDR3 loop: CSARDFAAGRNEQFF. The CDR3, as DNA: TGCAGTGCTAGAGATTTTGCAGCGGGTAGGAATGAGCAGTTCTTC.